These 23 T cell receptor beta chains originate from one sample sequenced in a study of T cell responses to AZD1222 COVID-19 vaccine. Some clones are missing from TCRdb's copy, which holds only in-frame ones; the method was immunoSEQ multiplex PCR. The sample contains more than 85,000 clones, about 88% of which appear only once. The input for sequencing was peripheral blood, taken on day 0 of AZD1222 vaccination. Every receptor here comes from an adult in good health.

This chain's CDR3 is CASSPSGTGGNFGSKLFF. CDR3 DNA: TGTGCCAGCAGCCCCTCCGGGACGGGGGGGAACTTTGGATCGAAACTGTTTTTT. The chain is built from TRBV28 and TRBJ1-4, with a possible D match to TRBD1 (5 bases). Trimming pared 6 bases from V and 11 bases from J, leaving 31 bases between. This CDR3 is 18 amino acids long. Germline loops: CDR1 MDHEN, CDR2 SYDVKM.

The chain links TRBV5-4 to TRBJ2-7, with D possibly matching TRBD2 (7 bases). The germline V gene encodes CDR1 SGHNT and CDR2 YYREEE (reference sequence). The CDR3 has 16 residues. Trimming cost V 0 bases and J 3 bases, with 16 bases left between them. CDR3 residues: CASSLVQGGGGYEQYF. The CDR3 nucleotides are TGTGCCAGCAGCTTGGTACAAGGGGGGGGAGGCTACGAGCAGTACTTC.

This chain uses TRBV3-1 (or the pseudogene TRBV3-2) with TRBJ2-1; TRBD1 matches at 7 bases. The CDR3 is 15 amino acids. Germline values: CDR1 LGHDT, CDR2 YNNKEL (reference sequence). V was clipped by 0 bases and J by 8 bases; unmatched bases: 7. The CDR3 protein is CASSQEARGYDEQFF. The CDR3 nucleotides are TGTGCCAGCAGCCAAGAAGCCAGGGGGTACGATGAGCAGTTCTTC.

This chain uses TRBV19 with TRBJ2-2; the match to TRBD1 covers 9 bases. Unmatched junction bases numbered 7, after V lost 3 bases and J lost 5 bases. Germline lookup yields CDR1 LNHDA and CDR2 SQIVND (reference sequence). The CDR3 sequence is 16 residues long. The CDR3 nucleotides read TGTGCCAGTAGTATGGGGACAGGGACGAGGACCGGGGAGCTGTTTTTT. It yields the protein CASSMGTGTRTGELFF.

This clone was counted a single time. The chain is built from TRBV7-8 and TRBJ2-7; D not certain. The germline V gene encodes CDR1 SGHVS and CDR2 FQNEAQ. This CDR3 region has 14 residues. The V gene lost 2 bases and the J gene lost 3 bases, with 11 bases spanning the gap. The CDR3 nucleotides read TGTGCCAGCAGCTTAATTAGGGCAGACTACGAGCAGTACTTC. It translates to CASSLIRADYEQYF.

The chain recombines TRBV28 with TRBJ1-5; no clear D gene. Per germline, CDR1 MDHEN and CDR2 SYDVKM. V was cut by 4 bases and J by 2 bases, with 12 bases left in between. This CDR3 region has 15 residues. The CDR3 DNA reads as TGTGCCAGCAGTTCGCTGGTTTTGGGCAATCAGCCCCAGCATTTT. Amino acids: CASSSLVLGNQPQHF.

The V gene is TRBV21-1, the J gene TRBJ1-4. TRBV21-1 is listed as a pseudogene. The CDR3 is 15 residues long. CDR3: CASSLRFGEGEKLFF. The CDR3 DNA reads TGTGCCAGCAGCCTCCGGTTCGGGGAAGGGGAAAAACTGTTTTTT.

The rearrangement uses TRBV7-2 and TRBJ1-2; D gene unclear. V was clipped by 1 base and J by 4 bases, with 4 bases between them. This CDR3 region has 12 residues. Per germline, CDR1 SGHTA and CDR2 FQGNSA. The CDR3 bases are TGTGCCAGCAGCTTAGGGCCCTATGGCTACACCTTC. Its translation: CASSLGPYGYTF.

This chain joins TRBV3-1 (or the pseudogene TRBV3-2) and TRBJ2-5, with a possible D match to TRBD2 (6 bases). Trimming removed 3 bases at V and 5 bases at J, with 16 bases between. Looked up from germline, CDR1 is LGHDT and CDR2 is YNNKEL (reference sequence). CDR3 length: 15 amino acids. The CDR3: CASSHLTGGRETQYF. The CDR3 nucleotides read TGTGCCAGCAGCCACCTCACCGGGGGTAGGGAGACCCAGTACTTC.

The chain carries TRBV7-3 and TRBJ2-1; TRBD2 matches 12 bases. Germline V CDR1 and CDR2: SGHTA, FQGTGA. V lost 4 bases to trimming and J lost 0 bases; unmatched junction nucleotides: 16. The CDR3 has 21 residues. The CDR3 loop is CASSSTTLAGGLPSSYNEQFF. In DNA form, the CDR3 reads TGTGCCAGCAGCTCAACTACCCTAGCGGGAGGGCTCCCTAGCTCCTACAATGAGCAGTTCTTC.

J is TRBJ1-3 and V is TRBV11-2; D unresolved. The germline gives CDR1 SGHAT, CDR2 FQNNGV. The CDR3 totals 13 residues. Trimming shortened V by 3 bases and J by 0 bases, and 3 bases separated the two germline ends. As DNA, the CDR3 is TGTGCCAGCAGCTTCGTCTCTGGAAACACCATATATTTT. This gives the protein CASSFVSGNTIYF.

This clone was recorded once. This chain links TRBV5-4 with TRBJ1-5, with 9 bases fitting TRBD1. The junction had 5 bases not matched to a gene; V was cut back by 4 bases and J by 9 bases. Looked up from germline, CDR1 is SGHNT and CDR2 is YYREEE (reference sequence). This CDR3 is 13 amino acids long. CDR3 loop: CASSRDRASPQHF. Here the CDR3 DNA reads TGTGCCAGCAGCCGGGACAGGGCGTCGCCCCAGCATTTT.

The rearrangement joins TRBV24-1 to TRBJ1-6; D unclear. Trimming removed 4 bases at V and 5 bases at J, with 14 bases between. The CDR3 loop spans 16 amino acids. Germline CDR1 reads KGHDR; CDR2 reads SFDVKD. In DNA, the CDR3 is TGTGCCACCAGTGACCCCGGAGGGATACATAATTCACCCCTCCACTTT. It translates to CATSDPGGIHNSPLHF.

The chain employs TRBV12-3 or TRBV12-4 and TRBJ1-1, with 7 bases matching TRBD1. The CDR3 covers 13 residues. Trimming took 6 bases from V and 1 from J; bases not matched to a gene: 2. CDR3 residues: CASSQGGNTEAFF. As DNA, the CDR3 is TGTGCCAGCAGCCAGGGGGGGAACACTGAAGCTTTCTTT.

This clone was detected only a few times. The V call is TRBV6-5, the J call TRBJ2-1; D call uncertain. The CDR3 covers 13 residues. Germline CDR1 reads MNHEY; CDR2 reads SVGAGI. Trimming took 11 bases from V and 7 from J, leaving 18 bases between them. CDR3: CAARRSAGNEQFF. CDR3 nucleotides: TGTGCCGCCCGACGGAGCGCCGGAAATGAGCAGTTCTTC.

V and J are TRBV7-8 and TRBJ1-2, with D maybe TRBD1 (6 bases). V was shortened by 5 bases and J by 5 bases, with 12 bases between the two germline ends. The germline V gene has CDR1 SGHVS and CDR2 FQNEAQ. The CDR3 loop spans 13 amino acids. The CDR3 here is CASSRRGSYGYTF. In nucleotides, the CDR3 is TGTGCCAGCAGCCGGAGGGGGTCTTATGGCTACACCTTC.

CDR3 sequence: CASNPQGYGYEQYF. The CDR3 DNA reads TGCGCCAGCAACCCACAGGGTTACGGTTACGAGCAGTACTTC. V is TRBV5-1 and J is TRBJ2-7, with D perhaps TRBD1 (6 bases). From germline, CDR1 is SGHRS and CDR2 YFSETQ. Trimming removed 6 bases at V and 4 bases at J, with 17 bases between. CDR3 length: 14 amino acids.

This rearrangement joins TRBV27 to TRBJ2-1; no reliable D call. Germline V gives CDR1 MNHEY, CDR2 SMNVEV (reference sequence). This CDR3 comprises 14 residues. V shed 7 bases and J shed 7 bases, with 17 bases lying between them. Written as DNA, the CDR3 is TGTGCCAGCACCCCCTCCGGGCGGCGTAATGAGCAGTTCTTC. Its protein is CASTPSGRRNEQFF.

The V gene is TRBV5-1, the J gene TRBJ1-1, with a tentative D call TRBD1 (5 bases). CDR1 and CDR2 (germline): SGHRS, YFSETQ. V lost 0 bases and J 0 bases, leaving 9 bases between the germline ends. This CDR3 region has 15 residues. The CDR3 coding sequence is TGCGCCAGCAGCTTGGGCAGGGAGGTGAACACTGAAGCTTTCTTT. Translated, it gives CASSLGREVNTEAFF. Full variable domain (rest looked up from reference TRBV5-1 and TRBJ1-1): KAGVTQTPRYLIKTRGQQVTLSCSPISGHRSVSWYQQTPGQGLQFLFEYFSETQRNKGNFPGRFSGRQFSNSRSEMNVSTLELGDSALYLCASSLGREVNTEAFFGQGTRLTVV.

CDR3 nucleotides: TGTGCCTGGAGTCGAGGGGGCCTTGAAGCTTTCTTT. Translated, it gives CAWSRGGLEAFF. V and J are TRBV30 and TRBJ1-1, with 7 bases identical to TRBD1. In germline, CDR1 is GTSNPN, CDR2 SVGIG (reference sequence). J was trimmed by 7 bases and V by 2 bases; bases with no gene match: 4. This CDR3 has 12 residues. Combining the CDR3 with reference TRBV30 and TRBJ1-1 gives the whole variable domain SQTIHQWPATLVQPVGSPLSLECTVEGTSNPNLYWYRQAAGRGLQLLFYSVGIGQISSEVPQNLSASRPQDRQFILSSKKLLLSDSGFYLCAWSRGGLEAFFGQGTRLTVV.

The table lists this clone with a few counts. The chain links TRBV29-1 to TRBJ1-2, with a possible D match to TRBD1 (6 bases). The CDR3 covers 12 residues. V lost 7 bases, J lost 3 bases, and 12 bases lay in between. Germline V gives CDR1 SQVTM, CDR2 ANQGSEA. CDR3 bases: TGCAGCGAACAGTCAGGGGACTATGGCTACACCTTC. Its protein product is CSEQSGDYGYTF.

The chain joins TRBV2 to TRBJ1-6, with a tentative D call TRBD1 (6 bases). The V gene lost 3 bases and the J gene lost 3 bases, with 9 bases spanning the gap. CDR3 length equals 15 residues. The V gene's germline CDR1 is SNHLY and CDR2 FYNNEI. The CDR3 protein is CASSEDRGYNSPLHF. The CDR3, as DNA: TGTGCCAGCAGTGAGGACAGAGGCTATAATTCACCCCTCCACTTT.

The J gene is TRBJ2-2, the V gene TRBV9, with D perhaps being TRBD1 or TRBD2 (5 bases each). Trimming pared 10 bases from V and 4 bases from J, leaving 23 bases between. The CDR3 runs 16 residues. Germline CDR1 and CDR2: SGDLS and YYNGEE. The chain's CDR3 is CASDPTGTALTGELFF. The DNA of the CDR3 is TGTGCCTCTGATCCAACCGGGACGGCCCTCACCGGGGAGCTGTTTTTT.